This is a list of T cell receptor beta chains from one sample in a study of OX40 agonist ivuxolimab in advanced cancers. Data came from immunoSEQ multiplex PCR; TCRdb stores just in-frame clones and leaves some out. This sample has 20,000 to 25,000 clones; 65% to 80% occur once, and the top ten carry 16%. The starting material was CD4+ or CD8+ T cells sorted from blood, obtained in a trial of the OX40 agonist ivuxolimab. Source of these receptors: an adult with an advanced solid tumor such as melanoma, head and neck, liver or kidney cancer. Each CDR3 is given with its conserved first and last residue. Each record gives: D gene, V gene, J gene, clone size, CDR3 DNA, CDR3 protein. A D gene is named only where the DNA matches it firmly. Clone size is not always given. Where it is, it says once, few, many or a class for expanded clones.

TRBD2	TRBV2	TRBJ2-1	.	TGTGCCAGCATCCGGCGGGACGCGGGGGGTCCATCCTACAATGAGCAGTTCTTC	CASIRRDAGGPSYNEQFF
.	TRBV11-1	TRBJ1-5	.	TGTGCCAGCAGCTTAGGAGGGCAGCAGCCCCAGCATTTT	CASSLGGQQPQHF
TRBD2	TRBV9	TRBJ2-2	.	TGTGCCAGTCGGGCAGCGGGGCCTTACACCGGGGAGCTGTTTTTT	CASRAAGPYTGELFF
.	TRBV21-1	TRBJ1-3	few	TGTGCCAGCAGCAAAGGACCGCAGGACAGCTCTGGAAACACCATATATTTT	CASSKGPQDSSGNTIYF
.	TRBV5-4	TRBJ2-7	.	TGTGCCAGCAGCTTGTCGAGTGGGGTCAACGAGCAGTACTTC	CASSLSSGVNEQYF
.	TRBV19	TRBJ1-2	.	TGTGCCAGTAGTATAGGGTCCCGGGGATATGGCTACACCTTC	CASSIGSRGYGYTF
.	TRBV13	TRBJ2-1	.	TGTGCCAGCAGCTTAGGCCCAACAGGAGAGCAGTTCTTC	CASSLGPTGEQFF
.	TRBV2	TRBJ1-4	.	TGTGCCAGCAGTGATGGGGAAAAACTGTTTTTT	CASSDGEKLFF
.	TRBV6-5	TRBJ1-2	.	TGTGCCAGCAGTTACGCGATTCCTAACTATGGCTACACCTTC	CASSYAIPNYGYTF
.	TRBV19	TRBJ2-1	.	TGTGCCAGTAAAAAACGACCCACCGGGTACAATGAGCAGTTCTTC	CASKKRPTGYNEQFF
TRBD1	TRBV27	TRBJ1-5	.	TGTGCCAGCAGTTCCCTCGGACAGGGGGCTCAGCCCCAGCATTTT	CASSSLGQGAQPQHF
.	TRBV6-5	TRBJ2-2	few	TGTGCCAGCAGTTACTCTTGGTCGGACACCGGGGAGCTGTTTTTT	CASSYSWSDTGELFF
.	TRBV2	TRBJ2-1	.	TGTGCCAGCAGAAGGGATTTTTCCTACAATGAGCAGTTCTTC	CASRRDFSYNEQFF
.	TRBV27	TRBJ1-3	.	TGTGCCAGCAGTCTTACAGGTTCTGGAAACACCATATATTTT	CASSLTGSGNTIYF
.	TRBV4-3	TRBJ2-1	.	TGCGCCAGCAGCTTATTTAGTAATGAGCAGTTCTTC	CASSLFSNEQFF
TRBD2	TRBV5-4	TRBJ2-7	.	TGTGCCAGCAGATCGACTAGCGGGGGGCCCTACGAGCAGTACTTC	CASRSTSGGPYEQYF
TRBD1	TRBV4-1	TRBJ2-5	.	TGCGCCAGCAGCTCACGACAGGGGGCGTTACGAGAGACCCAGTACTTC	CASSSRQGALRETQYF
.	TRBV9	TRBJ2-5	.	TGTGCCAGCAGCGAGATGGGGGATCAAGAGACCCAGTACTTC	CASSEMGDQETQYF
.	TRBV7-3	TRBJ1-1	.	TGTGCCAGCAGCTTAAGATGGAGACAGCTCTTTTTGAACACTGAAGCTTTCTTT	CASSLRWRQLFLNTEAFF
TRBD1	TRBV7-9	TRBJ2-3	.	TGTGCCAGCAGCTCTTTTCCAGGGGGCGCGGAAGATACGCAGTATTTT	CASSSFPGGAEDTQYF
.	TRBV7-2	TRBJ1-5	.	TGTGCCAGCAGCCCGGGCGGAGTTCAGCCCCAGCATTTT	CASSPGGVQPQHF
.	TRBV5-6	TRBJ2-2	.	TGTGCCAGCAGCTTCATATCCGGGGAGCTGTTTTTT	CASSFISGELFF
.	TRBV9	TRBJ2-7	few	TGTGCCAGCAGCTCCCCGATGGGAGGCGAGCAGTACTTC	CASSSPMGGEQYF
.	TRBV13	TRBJ1-6	few	TGTGCCAGTTCAAGAGCTCGCCTTCTGAATTCACCCCTCCACTTT	CASSRARLLNSPLHF
.	TRBV5-1	TRBJ1-1	.	TGCGCCAGCAGCTCCGAAGGGTATGGGGGAAGGACTGAAGCTTTCTTT	CASSSEGYGGRTEAFF
.	TRBV19	TRBJ2-7	.	TGTGCCAGTAGTATAACTGGGACAATCGTAGAGCAGTACTTC	CASSITGTIVEQYF
.	TRBV27	TRBJ1-2	.	TGTGCCAGCAGTCCTCGACAGGCAGGGAACTATGGCTACACCTTC	CASSPRQAGNYGYTF
TRBD1	TRBV7-9	TRBJ2-7	.	TGTGCCAGCAGCCCACGGACAGGGCCCGTTCCCTACGAGCAGTACTTC	CASSPRTGPVPYEQYF
.	TRBV27	TRBJ1-3	.	TGTGCCAGCAGGGGATCAGTCTCTGGAAACACCATATATTTT	CASRGSVSGNTIYF
.	TRBV7-9	TRBJ2-7	.	TGTGCCAGCAGCCCCACAAAAGAGGGATTGTGGGAGCAGTACTTC	CASSPTKEGLWEQYF
.	TRBV7-9	TRBJ1-5	.	TGTGCCAGCAGCCCGGGGGTAAATCAGCCCCAGCATTTT	CASSPGVNQPQHF
.	TRBV9	TRBJ2-6	.	TGTGCCAGCAGCGTTCGGAGCTCTGGGGCCAACGTCCTGACTTTC	CASSVRSSGANVLTF
.	TRBV5-1	TRBJ2-1	.	TGCGCCAGCAGCTTGGTGCCTGGGGAGCAGTTCTTC	CASSLVPGEQFF
.	TRBV6-5	TRBJ1-2	.	TGTGCCAGCAGAAATAAGGGGGAATTAAACTATGGCTACACCTTC	CASRNKGELNYGYTF
.	TRBV27	TRBJ2-5	few	TGTGCCAGCAGTTCTCTCACTGAAGAGACCCAGTACTTC	CASSSLTEETQYF
TRBD2	TRBV7-9	TRBJ2-1	.	TGTGCCAGCACCCTTTTTGAGGGCGGGGGTTACAATGAGCAGTTCTTC	CASTLFEGGGYNEQFF
.	TRBV30	TRBJ2-7	.	TGTGCCTGGAGTGAATACTACTATTCCGAGCAGTACTTC	CAWSEYYYSEQYF
.	TRBV5-4	TRBJ1-2	.	TGTGCCAGCAGCTCGGGATTTACGGGGAACTATGGCTACACCTTC	CASSSGFTGNYGYTF
.	TRBV25-1	TRBJ1-4	few	TGTGCCAGCAGACCGCCAGGGGAGTATGAAAAACTGTTTTTT	CASRPPGEYEKLFF
.	TRBV19	TRBJ2-7	few	TGTGCCAGTAGTCTAACAGGGGACTTCAACGAGCAGTACTTC	CASSLTGDFNEQYF
TRBD2	TRBV4-3	TRBJ2-3	.	TGCGCCAGCAGCCAAGATGCTAGCGGGACGTTCACAGATACGCAGTATTTT	CASSQDASGTFTDTQYF
.	TRBV19	TRBJ2-7	.	TGTGCCAGTAGTCCGTGGACAGTATCCGCCTACGAGCAGTACTTC	CASSPWTVSAYEQYF
TRBD1	TRBV9	TRBJ2-5	.	TGTGCCAGCAGCGTCCCCGACAGGGCCGTAAGGGAGACCCAGTACTTC	CASSVPDRAVRETQYF
.	TRBV19	TRBJ1-2	.	TGTGCCAGTAGTATTACAGGACGGAACTATGGCTACACCTTC	CASSITGRNYGYTF
.	TRBV13	TRBJ2-5	medium-sized	TGTGCCAGCAGCCCAGGGTCTGGGCCAAGGGGCCAGTACTTC	CASSPGSGPRGQYF
.	TRBV7-9	TRBJ2-7	.	TGTGCCAGCAGCGACCCCCACTCCTACGAGCAGTACTTC	CASSDPHSYEQYF
.	TRBV4-3	TRBJ2-5	once	TGCGCCAGCAGCCAAGGGGGACGGTACCAAGAGACCCAGTACTTC	CASSQGGRYQETQYF
.	TRBV5-5	TRBJ1-1	.	TGTGCCAGCAGCCCGATGAACACTGAAGCTTTCTTT	CASSPMNTEAFF
.	TRBV9	TRBJ2-7	medium-sized	TGTGCCAGCAGTGACGGGACAAAGCCCTACGAGCAGTACTTC	CASSDGTKPYEQYF
.	TRBV5-4	TRBJ2-1	medium-sized	TGTGCCAGCAGACGCGGGGATAGTGAGCAGTTCTTC	CASRRGDSEQFF
TRBD2	TRBV6-4	TRBJ2-1	.	TGTGCCAGCACCCCCCGCGCGGGGGGTACCTACAATGAGCAGTTCTTC	CASTPRAGGTYNEQFF
.	TRBV4-3	TRBJ2-5	.	TGCGCCAGCAGCCAAGATACATCGTTCGAGACCCAGTACTTC	CASSQDTSFETQYF
.	TRBV6-5	TRBJ1-4	.	TGTGCCAGCAGTTACTCGAAGGGGGGAAAACTGTTTTTT	CASSYSKGGKLFF
TRBD2	TRBV5-4	TRBJ2-1	few	TGTGCCAGCACCACCCCCTCTAGCGGGGGGGCCGGAAATGAGCAGTTCTTC	CASTTPSSGGAGNEQFF
.	TRBV13	TRBJ2-1	once	TGTGCCAGCAGCTTAGGGACTACTCACAATGAGCAGTTCTTC	CASSLGTTHNEQFF
.	TRBV2	TRBJ2-1	medium-sized	TGTGCCAGCAATCCCTCCTACAATGAGCAGTTCTTC	CASNPSYNEQFF
.	TRBV7-9	TRBJ1-3	.	TGTGCCAGCAGCCCCAGGGTTGGAAACACCATATATTTT	CASSPRVGNTIYF
.	TRBV7-2	TRBJ2-7	.	TGTGCCAGCAGCCCGTCGTCACTGGAGCAGTACTTC	CASSPSSLEQYF
.	TRBV2	TRBJ2-2	.	TGTGCCAGCAGTGAGGAAACGAACACCGGGGAGCTGTTTTTT	CASSEETNTGELFF